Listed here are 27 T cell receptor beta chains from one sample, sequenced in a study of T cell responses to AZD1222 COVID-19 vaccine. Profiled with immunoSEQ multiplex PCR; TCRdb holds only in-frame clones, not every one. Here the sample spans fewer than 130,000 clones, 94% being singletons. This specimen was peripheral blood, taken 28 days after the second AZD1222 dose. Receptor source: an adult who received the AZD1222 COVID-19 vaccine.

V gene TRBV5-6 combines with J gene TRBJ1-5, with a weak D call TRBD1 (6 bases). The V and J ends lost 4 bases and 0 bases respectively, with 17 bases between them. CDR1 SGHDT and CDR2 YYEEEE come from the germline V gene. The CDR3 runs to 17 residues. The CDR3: CASSRYSQGYSNQPQHF. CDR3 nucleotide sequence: TGTGCCAGCAGCCGATATTCACAGGGTTATAGCAATCAGCCCCAGCATTTT.

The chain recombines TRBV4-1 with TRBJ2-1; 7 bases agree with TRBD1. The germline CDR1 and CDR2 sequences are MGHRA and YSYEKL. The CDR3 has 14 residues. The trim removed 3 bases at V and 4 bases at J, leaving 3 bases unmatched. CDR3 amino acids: CASSQDRSYNEQFF. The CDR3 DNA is TGCGCCAGCAGCCAGGACAGGTCGTACAATGAGCAGTTCTTC.

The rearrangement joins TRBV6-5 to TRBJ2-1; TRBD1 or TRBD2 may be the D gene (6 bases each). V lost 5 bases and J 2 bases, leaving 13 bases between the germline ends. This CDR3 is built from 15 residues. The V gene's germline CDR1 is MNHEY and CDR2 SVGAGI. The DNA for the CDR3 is TGTGCCAGCAGTCCACGGGGGCTCGCCTACAATGAGCAGTTCTTC. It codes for CASSPRGLAYNEQFF.

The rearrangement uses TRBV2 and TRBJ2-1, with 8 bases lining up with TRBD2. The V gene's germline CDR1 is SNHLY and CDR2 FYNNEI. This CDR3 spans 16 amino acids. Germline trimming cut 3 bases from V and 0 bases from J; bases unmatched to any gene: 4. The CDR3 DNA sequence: TGTGCCAGCAGTGATATGAGCGGGAGCTCCTACAATGAGCAGTTCTTC. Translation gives CASSDMSGSSYNEQFF.

CDR3 sequence: CASSQDRGTGLLDGYTF. CDR3 DNA sequence: TGCGCCAGCAGCCAAGATAGAGGGACAGGGCTATTAGACGGCTACACCTTC. V is TRBV4-1 and J is TRBJ1-2; 9 bases match TRBD1. This CDR3 spans 17 amino acids. Trimming removed 0 bases from V and 8 bases from J; junction bases left unmatched: 13. Germline V gene lookup returns CDR1 MGHRA and CDR2 YSYEKL.

The CDR3 sequence: CASRGPTSVETQYF. The CDR3 DNA follows: TGTGCCAGCAGGGGACCAACTAGCGTGGAGACCCAGTACTTC. V and J are TRBV2 and TRBJ2-5; TRBD2 agrees at 7 bases. The CDR3 spans 14 residues. CDR1 and CDR2 (germline): SNHLY, FYNNEI. The V gene end was trimmed by 6 bases and the J gene end by 5 bases; junction bases not matched to a gene: 9.

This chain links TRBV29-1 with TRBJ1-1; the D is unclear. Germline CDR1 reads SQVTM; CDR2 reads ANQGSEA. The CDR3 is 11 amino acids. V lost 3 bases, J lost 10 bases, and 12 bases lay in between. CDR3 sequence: CSVDQVEGAFF. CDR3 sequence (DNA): TGCAGCGTTGATCAGGTCGAGGGAGCTTTCTTT.

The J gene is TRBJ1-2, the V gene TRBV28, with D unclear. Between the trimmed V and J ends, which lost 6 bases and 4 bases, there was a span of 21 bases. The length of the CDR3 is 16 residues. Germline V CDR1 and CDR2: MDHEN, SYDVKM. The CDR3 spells CASSWEGLRRGYGYTF. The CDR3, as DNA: TGTGCCAGCAGCTGGGAGGGCCTTCGTCGAGGCTATGGCTACACCTTC.

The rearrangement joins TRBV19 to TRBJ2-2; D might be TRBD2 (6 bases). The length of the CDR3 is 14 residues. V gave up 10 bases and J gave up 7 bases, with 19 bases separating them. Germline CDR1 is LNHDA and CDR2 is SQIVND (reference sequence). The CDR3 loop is CATTPGVLIGELFF. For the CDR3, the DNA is TGTGCCACAACCCCGGGGGTGCTCATCGGGGAGCTGTTTTTT.

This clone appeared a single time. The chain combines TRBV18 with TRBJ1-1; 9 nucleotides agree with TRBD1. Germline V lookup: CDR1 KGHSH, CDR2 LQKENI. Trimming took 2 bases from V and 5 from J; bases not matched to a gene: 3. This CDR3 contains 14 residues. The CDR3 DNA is TGTGCCAGCTCACCAATAGGACAGGGGACTGAAGCTTTCTTT. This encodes CASSPIGQGTEAFF.

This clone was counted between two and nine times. In nucleotides, the CDR3 is TGTGCCAGTAGTATTGGGAGGGCGAACACTGAAGCTTTCTTT. Translating it yields CASSIGRANTEAFF. V usage is TRBV19 and J usage is TRBJ1-1; no clear D gene. Germline CDR1 reads LNHDA; CDR2 reads SQIVND (reference sequence). This CDR3 contains 14 residues. The V and J ends lost 3 bases and 1 base respectively, with 9 bases between them.

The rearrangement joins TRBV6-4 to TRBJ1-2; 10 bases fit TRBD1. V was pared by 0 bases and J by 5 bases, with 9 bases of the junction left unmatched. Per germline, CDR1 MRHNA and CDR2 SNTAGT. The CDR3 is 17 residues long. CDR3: CASSDSVLTGGAYGYTF. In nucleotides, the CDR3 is TGTGCCAGCAGTGACTCGGTCCTGACAGGGGGCGCGTATGGCTACACCTTC.

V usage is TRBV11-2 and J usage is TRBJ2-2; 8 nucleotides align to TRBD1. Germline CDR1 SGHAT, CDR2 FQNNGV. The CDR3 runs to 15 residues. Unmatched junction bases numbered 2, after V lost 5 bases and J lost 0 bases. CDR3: CASSQDRANTGELFF. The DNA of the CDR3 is TGTGCCAGCAGCCAGGACAGGGCGAACACCGGGGAGCTGTTTTTT.

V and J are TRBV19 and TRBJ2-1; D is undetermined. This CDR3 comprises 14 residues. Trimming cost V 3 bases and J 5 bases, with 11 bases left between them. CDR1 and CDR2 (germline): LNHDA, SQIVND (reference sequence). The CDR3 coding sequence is TGTGCCAGTAGTATCTGGCAGGCAAACAATGAGCAGTTCTTC. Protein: CASSIWQANNEQFF.

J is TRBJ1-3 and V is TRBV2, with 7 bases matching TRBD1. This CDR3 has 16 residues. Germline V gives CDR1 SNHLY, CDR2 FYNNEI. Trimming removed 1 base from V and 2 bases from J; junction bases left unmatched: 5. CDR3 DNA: TGTGCCAGCAGTGAAGAGGGGGCTCTGGCTGGAAACACCATATATTTT. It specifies CASSEEGALAGNTIYF.

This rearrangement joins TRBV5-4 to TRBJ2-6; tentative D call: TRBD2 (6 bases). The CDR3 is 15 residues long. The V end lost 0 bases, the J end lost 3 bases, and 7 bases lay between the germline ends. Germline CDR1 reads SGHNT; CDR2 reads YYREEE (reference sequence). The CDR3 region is CASSLAGGGANVLTF. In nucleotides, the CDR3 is TGTGCCAGCAGCTTGGCCGGGGGTGGGGCCAACGTCCTGACTTTC. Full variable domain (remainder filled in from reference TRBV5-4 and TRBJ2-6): ETGVTQSPTHLIKTRGQQVTLRCSSQSGHNTVSWYQQALGQGPQFIFQYYREEENGRGNFPPRFSGLQFPNYSSELNVNALELDDSALYLCASSLAGGGANVLTFGAGSRLTVL.

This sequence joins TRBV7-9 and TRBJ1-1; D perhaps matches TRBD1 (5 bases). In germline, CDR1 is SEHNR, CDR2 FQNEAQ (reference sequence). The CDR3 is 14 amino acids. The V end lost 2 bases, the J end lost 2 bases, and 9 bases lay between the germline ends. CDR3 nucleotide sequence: TGTGCCAGCAGCTTACAAGACAGTAACACTGAAGCTTTCTTT. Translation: CASSLQDSNTEAFF.

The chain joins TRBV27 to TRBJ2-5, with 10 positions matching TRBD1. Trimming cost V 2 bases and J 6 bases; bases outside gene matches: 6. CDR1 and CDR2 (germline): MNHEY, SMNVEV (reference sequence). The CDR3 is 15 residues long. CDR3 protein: CASSLDRGLLKTQYF. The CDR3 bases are TGTGCCAGCAGTTTAGACAGGGGGCTCTTGAAGACCCAGTACTTC.

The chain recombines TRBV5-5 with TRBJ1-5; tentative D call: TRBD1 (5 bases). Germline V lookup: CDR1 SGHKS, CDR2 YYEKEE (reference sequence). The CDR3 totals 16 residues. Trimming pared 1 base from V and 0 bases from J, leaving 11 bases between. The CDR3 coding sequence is TGTGCCAGCAGCTTGAGTCGGGACGGTAGCAATCAGCCCCAGCATTTT. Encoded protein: CASSLSRDGSNQPQHF.

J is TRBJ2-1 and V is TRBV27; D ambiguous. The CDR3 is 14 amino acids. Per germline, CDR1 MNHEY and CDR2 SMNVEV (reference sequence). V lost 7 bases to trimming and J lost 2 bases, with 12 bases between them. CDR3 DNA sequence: TGTGCCAGCACTGCTAGTTCTACCTACAATGAGCAGTTCTTC. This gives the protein CASTASSTYNEQFF.

CDR3 in DNA: TGTGCCAGCAGCTTAGCCCAGACCTACGAGCAGTACTTC. Its translation is CASSLAQTYEQYF. This chain links TRBV7-9 with TRBJ2-7; no definite D call. V lost 0 bases and J lost 2, with 5 bases in between. Looked up from germline, CDR1 is SEHNR and CDR2 is FQNEAQ (reference sequence). The CDR3 is 13 amino acids.

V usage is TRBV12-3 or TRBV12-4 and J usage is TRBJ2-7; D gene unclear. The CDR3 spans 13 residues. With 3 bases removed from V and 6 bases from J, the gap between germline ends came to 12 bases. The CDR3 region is CASSFGHRIEQYF. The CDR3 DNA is TGTGCCAGCAGTTTCGGCCACCGGATCGAGCAGTACTTC.

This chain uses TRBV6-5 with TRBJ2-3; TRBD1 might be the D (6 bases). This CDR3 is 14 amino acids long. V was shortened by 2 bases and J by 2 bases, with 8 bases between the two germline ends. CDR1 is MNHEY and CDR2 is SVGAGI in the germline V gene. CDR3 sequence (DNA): TGTGCCAGCAGTTACGACAGGCCCACAGATACGCAGTATTTT. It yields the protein CASSYDRPTDTQYF.

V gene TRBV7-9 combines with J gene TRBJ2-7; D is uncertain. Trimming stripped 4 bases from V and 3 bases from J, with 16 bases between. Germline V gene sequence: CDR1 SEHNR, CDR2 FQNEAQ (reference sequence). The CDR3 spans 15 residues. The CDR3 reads CASSYLRDSIYEQYF. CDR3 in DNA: TGTGCCAGCAGCTACCTTAGGGATTCTATCTACGAGCAGTACTTC. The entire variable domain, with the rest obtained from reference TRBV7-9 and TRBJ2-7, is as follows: DTGVSQNPRHKITKRGQNVTFRCDPISEHNRLYWYRQTLGQGPEFLTYFQNEAQLEKSRLLSDRFSAERPKGSFSTLEIQRTEQGDSAMYLCASSYLRDSIYEQYFGPGTRLTVT.

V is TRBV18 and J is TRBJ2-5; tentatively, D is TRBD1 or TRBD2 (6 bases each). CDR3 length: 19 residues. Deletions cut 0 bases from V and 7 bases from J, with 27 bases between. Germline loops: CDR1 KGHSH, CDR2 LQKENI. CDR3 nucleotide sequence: TGTGCCAGCTCACCACCGGAGGGTTGGGGGGCCGGCATCGTGAGGACCCAGTACTTC. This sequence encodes CASSPPEGWGAGIVRTQYF.

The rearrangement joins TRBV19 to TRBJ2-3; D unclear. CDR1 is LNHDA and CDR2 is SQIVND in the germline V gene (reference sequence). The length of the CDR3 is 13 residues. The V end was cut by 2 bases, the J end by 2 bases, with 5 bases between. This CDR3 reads CASSIILTDTQYF. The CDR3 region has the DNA TGTGCCAGTAGTATAATCCTCACAGATACGCAGTATTTT.

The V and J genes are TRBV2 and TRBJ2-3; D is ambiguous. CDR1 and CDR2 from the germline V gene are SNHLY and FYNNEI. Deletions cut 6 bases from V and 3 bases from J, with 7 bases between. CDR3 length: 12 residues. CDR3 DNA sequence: TGTGCCAGCAGGGCATATACAGATACGCAGTATTTT. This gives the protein CASRAYTDTQYF.